The TCR beta chain under discussion was sequenced for a study of a mutant IDH1 vaccine in newly diagnosed glioma listed by TCRdb under 2021. For context, the study as a whole: Patients were given eight vaccinations, in weeks 1, 3, 5, 7, 11, 15, 19 and 23, which matched visits V03 through V10. Before enrollment, most patients had been given radiochemotherapy with temozolomide as standard therapy, while the rest had received either radiotherapy alone or temozolomide alone. Peripheral blood was collected at six visits: V03 (baseline), V05, V07, V10, V12 and V13. Of the roughly 30 treated patients, approximately 60% were male and roughly 38% were female, and a mean age of around 40 years was recorded. Longitudinal TCRB deep sequencing was done for 25 treated patients, wherever samples were available for exploratory analyses. Vaccination started 4-6 weeks after radiotherapy alone, or was given together with temozolomide cycles in the groups whose treatment included chemotherapy.

Trimming removed 4 bases from V and 8 bases from J, leaving 8 bases between the germline ends. The CDR3 covers 12 residues, taking in both the cysteine and the phenylalanine. This entry keeps only the CDR3 DNA: 36 bases, framed from base 1. From a lookup of the germline V gene (reference sequence), CDR1 and CDR2 are LNHNV and YYDKDF. The table lists this clone with a few counts. Its antigen is currently not known. No clone much larger than this one lies a single base away; base qualities are absent. To prepare the library, the immunoSEQ multiplex PCR assay was applied. Rearranged TCR beta chain sequences were amplified with the hsTCRB Kit following the manufacturer's protocol. An Illumina MiSeq was used to sequence the TCRB libraries. For the original study's pipeline: Demultiplexing, trimming and gene mapping were performed with the kit vendor's proprietary platform. TCRdb obtained this table from immuneACCESS and retained in-frame rearrangements with V and J assigned. These tables miss some clones; where compared with another copy, unresolved V genes account for less than half of the shortfall, and the remainder is unexplained. V, J and clone size reflect that table, while D and trimming were determined from the DNA. The sample includes over 55,000 clones, with just under 90% observed a single time. Approximately 4.2% of the sample rests with the top ten.

The study at large found these results: Pseudoprogression appeared unrelated to alterations in the top peripheral T cell clonotypes detected by TCRB sequencing. The authors noted that analyses of patient blood samples could not be reproduced because of sample limitations. Immune responses induced by the vaccine were seen in 90% to 95% of patients across multiple MHC alleles. Selection of PBMC samples for TCRB deep sequencing was based on availability.

Explained via the paper, the time point label denotes: week 5, during vaccination. Each vaccine dose, consisting of 300 ug of a 20-mer mutant IDH1 peptide in Montanide, was administered subcutaneously with topical imiquimod. All donors had newly diagnosed IDH1-mutant astrocytomas of WHO grade 3 or 4 that showed loss of nuclear ATRX. The samples were drawn from NOA16, a multicentre, single-arm, open-label phase I trial in Germany that tested a mutant IDH1 peptide vaccine in humans for the first time. The DNeasy Blood and Tissue Kit was used to extract genomic DNA from EDTA blood for TCRB sequencing.

The starting material was PBMCs, obtained from a glioma patient whose treatment included an IDH1 peptide vaccine. In this chain, TRBV15 is recombined with TRBJ2-2; no confident D gene assignment can be made. The receptor was isolated from a woman between 40 and 50 years old with glioma. The nucleotide sequence is given as TGTGCCACCAGCATTGGGGTTGGGGAGCTGTTTTTT. Translated, this is CATSIGVGELFF.